This T cell receptor (beta chain) appears in the sequencing data of a study of Tregs in tolerant kidney transplant recipients (dated by TCRdb to about 2019). For the wider study: The study applied TCRbeta sequencing to find donor-specific regulatory T cells before combined kidney and bone marrow transplantation and then followed those same cells after transplant. In a few healthy controls, several methods of expanding Tregs specific for an allogeneic donor were compared by TCRbeta repertoire sequencing. Results and caveats for the whole study, not just this receptor: Expanding Tregs with activated donor B cells appeared to identify the most biologically relevant and donor-specific TCRbeta repertoire. Because the study included only a small number of patients, the results must be confirmed in larger populations and under other immunosuppression protocols. Biological reproducibility was not directly assessed, although technical replication error appeared to be minimal.

Genomic DNA was extracted from sorted cells with the QIAGEN DNeasy Blood and Tissue Kit for TCRbeta CDR3 sequencing. High-throughput TCRbeta CDR3 sequencing was carried out commercially through immunoSEQ, with PCR amplification with bias correction and internal controls included. The original pipeline was this. A unique productive TCRbeta sequence was defined by the CDR3 nucleotide sequence when primers matched, and otherwise by the CDR3 amino acid sequence together with the Vbeta and Jbeta genes. As a correction for sorting error, sequences shared between sorted populations at a frequency ratio of 2:1 or less were discarded, and the remaining shared sequences were assigned to the higher population. Sequences were defined as donor-reactive when expanded at least 5-fold in CFSE-low cells versus unstimulated cells and present at a frequency of at least 0.01% in CFSE-low cells. Jensen-Shannon divergence calculated on the top 100 TCRbeta sequences ranked by frequency was used to measure repertoire divergence. When a sample had multiple sequencing runs, each run was corrected for sorting error separately and the runs were then pooled. In its TCRdb copy, this immuneACCESS table keeps in-frame sequences only and misses some clones. Where compared with another copy, unresolved V genes explain less than half of these, and the others have no known cause. V and J calls and clone size are those listed in that table; D and trimming were worked out from the DNA. The sample profile shows some 70,000 clones; roughly 84% of them were found once. Jointly, the top ten make up about 4% of the sample.

CDR1 and CDR2 are drawn from the germline V gene: SGHVS, FNYEAQ. The CDR3 runs 13 amino acids, cysteine and phenylalanine included. Only CDR3 DNA remains: 39 bases, in frame from the first base. The junction shows trimming of 6 bases on V and 6 bases on J, plus 15 bases between the germline ends. Concerning this clone: There is no known antigen for this receptor. It has no much larger one-base neighbor in the sample; base qualities were not kept.

Thawed PBMCs were FACS-sorted into unstimulated Tregs (CD4+CD25+CD127-), CD4+ non-Tregs (CD4+CD25-), CD4 cells and CD8 cells. Blood from healthy controls was obtained either from healthy volunteers or as purchased buffy coats. Healthy control blood was separated into PBMCs by Ficoll density gradient and cryopreserved, and patient PBMCs were collected both before and after transplant. The source is a human donor in good health. The sequenced material came from CD4+ T cells from blood. The chain is made from TRBV7-6 and TRBJ2-7, with the D gene uncertain. The CDR3 reads CASRPSPLLEQYF. Here is the DNA: TGTGCCAGCAGACCCTCACCCCTACTCGAGCAGTACTTC.